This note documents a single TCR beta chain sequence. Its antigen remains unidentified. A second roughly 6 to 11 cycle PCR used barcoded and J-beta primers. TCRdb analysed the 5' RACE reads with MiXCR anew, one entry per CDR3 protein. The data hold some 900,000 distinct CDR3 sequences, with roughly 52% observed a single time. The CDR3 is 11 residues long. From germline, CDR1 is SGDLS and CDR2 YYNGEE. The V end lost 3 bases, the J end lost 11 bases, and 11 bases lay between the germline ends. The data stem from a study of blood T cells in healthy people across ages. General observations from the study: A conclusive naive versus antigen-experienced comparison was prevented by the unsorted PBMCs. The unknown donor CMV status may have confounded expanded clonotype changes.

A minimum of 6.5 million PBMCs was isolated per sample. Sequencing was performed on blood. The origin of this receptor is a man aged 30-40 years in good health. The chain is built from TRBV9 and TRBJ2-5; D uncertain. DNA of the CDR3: TGTGCCAGCAGCGCCCAGAGTGAGCAGTACTTC. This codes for CASSAQSEQYF.